The present T cell receptor beta chain was sequenced within a study of post-analysis software for immune sequencing data. Background on the study: Recorded disease courses covered relapsing-remitting, secondary progressive and progressive-relapsing multiple sclerosis. Some patients had no subtype annotation.

CDR1 MNHEY and CDR2 SVGEGT come from the germline V gene. The V end was cut by 10 bases, the J end by 5 bases, with 8 bases between. This CDR3 is built from 10 residues. About this clonotype: Its matching antigen is unknown.

Study-level results: Controls showed significantly higher normalized Chao1 diversity than did multiple sclerosis patients. Samples prepared in the same batch strongly co-clustered by F measure. TRBV5-6, TRBV5-1 and TRBV20-1 belonged to a set of a few TRBV segments that were more frequent in patients than controls.

cDNA libraries of TCR beta carried unique molecular identifiers. T cells numbering 1 to 10 million yielded cDNA molecules that totaled roughly 500,000. A single record per CDR3 protein comes from TCRdb applying MiXCR to the PCR reads. The sample carries 600,000 to 750,000 distinct CDR3 sequences, approximately 60% recorded once. This sequence joins TRBV6-2 or TRBV6-3 and TRBJ1-1; D not certain. The sequence derives from a girl aged 2-15 years with multiple sclerosis. Sequenced material: blood. CDR3 sequence reads: CATHGTEAFF. CDR3 in DNA: TGTGCCACCCATGGGACTGAAGCTTTCTTT.